This T cell receptor beta chain was profiled in a study of T-cell memory formation after mild COVID-19. CDR1 is MGHDK, CDR2 SYGVNS, per germline. This CDR3 is built from 17 residues. The V gene lost 3 bases and the J gene lost 1 base, with 13 bases spanning the gap. General study points: CD4/CD8 balance characterized clones contracting day 15 to 85, and CD4+ skew characterized later expanders. Mainly in CM and EM were contracting CD4+ clones; CD8+ were in EMRA. That cross-reactive memory joined was suggested by some responding clones appearing in pre-infection memory.

TCRdb reanalysed the 5' RACE reads using MiXCR and keeps one entry per CDR3 protein. The sample yields just under 550,000 distinct CDR3 sequences, approximately 20% seen once. In its sample, this clonotype was seen a few times. Its antigen remains unidentified. This chain joins TRBV25-1 and TRBJ2-6; D perhaps matches TRBD2 (5 bases). The material sequenced was PBMCs or a T cell subset sorted from them (not recorded which). This receptor was taken from an adult woman who had mild COVID-19 (a few samples of this study predate the infection). Cell type and time point are not known. CDR3 in DNA: TGTGCCAGCAGTGATTTTTCGGAGGATTCTGGGGCCAACGTCCTGACTTTC. It encodes CASSDFSEDSGANVLTF.